This TCR beta chain was recovered during a study of blood T cell repertoires in COVID-19. The wider study: COVID-19 samples from acute and convalescent phases originated in the United States, Italy and Spain. PBMCs, B-cell-depleted T cells, or T cells were the source of the cDNA or gDNA that made up the material.

All enrollees were roughly 18 to 100 years old and from fewer than 25 US areas. This table comes from immunoSEQ multiplex PCR, and its TCRdb copy is limited to in-frame clones, with some not included. The sample shows fewer than 350,000 clones, about 91% of them seen only once. The CDR3 runs 15 residues. Germline CDR1 is SGHNT and CDR2 is YYREEE (reference sequence). With 4 bases clipped from V and 7 bases from J, the junction kept 4 bases outside the gene matches. Sequences were obtained from PBMCs or T cells enriched from blood (not recorded which). This clonotype originated in a woman aged 40 to 50 who had recovered from COVID-19. The J gene is TRBJ2-3, the V gene TRBV5-4; TRBD2 agrees at 15 bases. The CDR3 reads CASSRTSGREHTQYF. CDR3 bases: TGTGCCAGCAGCCGGACTAGCGGGAGGGAACATACGCAGTATTTT.